Included here is one TCR beta chain sequence, with context. TCRdb used MiXCR to reprocess the RT-PCR reads, holding one entry per CDR3 protein. The sample lists more than 550,000 distinct CDR3 sequences; about 14% were seen once. Germline CDR1 reads LNHDA; CDR2 reads SQIVND (reference sequence). CDR3 size: 17 residues. V was pared by 4 bases and J by 3 bases, with 11 bases of the junction left unmatched. Sequenced material: memory CD4+ T cells from blood. The rearrangement uses TRBV19 and TRBJ2-2; 7 bases map to TRBD2. The receptor comes from a female donor in good health, serving as a healthy control. CDR3 nucleotide sequence: TGTGCCAGTAGTACCAGAGAGGCGGGAGTATACACCGGGGAGCTGTTTTTT. It yields the protein CASSTREAGVYTGELFF.